This TCR beta chain came from a study of CD4 T cells in relation to SARS-CoV-2 and coronaviruses (dated by TCRdb to about 2021). For context, the study as a whole: Across all 12 patients in the convalescent cohort, the median age was 38.5 years, with a range of roughly 21 to 72 years. Patient-derived lymphoblastoid cell lines were used to map the HLA restriction of shared crossreactive spike epitopes. Among the approximately 12 convalescent patients, 8 males and 4 females were included, and two of the subjects were Hispanic. At the level of individual TCR clonotypes, the study measured memory CD4+ T cell crossreactivity between SARS-CoV-2 spike protein and common cold coronavirus spike proteins. The Adaptive Biotechnologies TCR-sequencing kit was used to sequence samples from a few pre-COVID donors and the naive versus memory experiments, whereas other data were Illumina-based. A different TCR-beta assay, based on Illumina, was used to sequence expansion assays from other donors in the study. Study-wide findings and limitations: Sequencing naive versus memory cells indicated that the assay picks up memory recall responses, not primary responses primed during culture. Because no donor provided both pre-pandemic and post-infection samples, tracing the source of pre-existing responses was limited. In roughly 70% of donors, memory CD4+ clonotypes turned up that crossrecognized SARS-CoV-2 and at least one common cold coronavirus spike. Crossreactive clones showed significantly weaker SARS-CoV-2-driven expansion than monoreactive clones, consistent with antigenic imprinting. Crossreactivity analysis centred on spike protein, so crossreactivity against other viral proteins was not assessed. The study was limited by small numbers of patients and tested TCRs.

Deep-resolution immunoSEQ TCR-beta sequencing was performed on DNA from uncultured naive and memory CD4+ T cells. In the source study's methods: During preprocessing, nonproductive sequences were removed, along with CDR3s that did not begin with C, did not end with F or W, or were shorter than 7 amino acids. Cultured and uncultured naive and memory CD4+ repertoires were searched for previously identified spike- and CEF-reactive CDR3s. CDR3 homology was measured as pairwise Levenshtein distance, computed with the stringdist R package after trimming three terminal residues from each end. Sourced from immuneACCESS, this table was stored by TCRdb with only in-frame sequences that have V and J called. A share of the clones is absent; for the studies checked, an unresolved V gene accounts for under half, and the remainder has no known explanation. V and J calls and clone size are as listed in that table; D and trimming were resolved from the DNA. Present in this sample are about 60,000 clones, roughly 94% of which were seen just once. The top ten hold 0.4% of the sample.

Naive and memory CD4+ T cells were separated from cryopreserved PBMCs by CD4 enrichment followed by EasySep naive CD4+ T cell enrichment. PBMCs were isolated from leukapheresis product or whole blood by Ficoll-Paque PLUS gradient centrifugation. PBMCs were either cryopreserved at -140 degrees C or used fresh in the expansion assay. The QIAamp Micro DNA Kit was used to extract genomic DNA from the CD4+ T cells. To note about this clone: Its antigen target is currently unknown. No clone much larger than this one lies a single base away; base qualities are absent.

Sequenced input: naive CD4+ T cells from PBMCs. Reading the label with the study, this specimen's cell subset or site is: naive CD4+ T cells isolated by negative enrichment. The receptor was derived from an adult with COVID-19.

The DNA sequence reads TGTGCCAGCAGCCAAGTTGGAAGAGGCGGGACCGGCCAAGAGACCCAGTACTTC. It is translated as CASSQVGRGGTGQETQYF. Recombination connected TRBV4-2 to TRBJ2-5, with TRBD2 as a weak D call on 6 bases. V drops 1 base and J drops 1 base, leaving 19 bases in between. CDR1 and CDR2 are drawn from the germline V gene: LGHNA, YNFKEQ. The CDR3 contains 18 residues, cysteine and phenylalanine counted. Only the CDR3 portion is preserved as DNA: 54 bases, with reading frame beginning at the first base.